This T cell receptor beta chain was sequenced in a study of blood T cell repertoires in COVID-19. Study-level background: PBMCs, B-cell-depleted T cells, or T cells were the source of the cDNA or gDNA that made up the material.

Trimming cost V 6 bases and J 6 bases; bases outside gene matches: 16. Germline V gene sequence: CDR1 GTSNPN, CDR2 SVGIG (reference sequence). The CDR3 is 16 amino acids. Sequencing used immunoSEQ multiplex PCR; TCRdb keeps in-frame clones, though not all of them. The sample shows around 120,000 clones, less than 90% of them seen only once. The clonotype was recovered from an older man with acute or convalescent COVID-19. This chain joins TRBV30 and TRBJ2-1; 8 nucleotides align to TRBD2. The sequenced material came from peripheral blood. CDR3 amino acids: CACNLEGLAGPNEQFF. The CDR3 DNA follows: TGTGCCTGCAACCTGGAGGGGCTAGCGGGCCCCAATGAGCAGTTCTTC.